A selection of T cell receptor beta chains follows, all from one sample in a study of T-cell memory formation after mild COVID-19. TCRdb recomputed calls from the 5' RACE reads with MiXCR, one row per CDR3 protein. This repertoire shows some 310,000 distinct CDR3 sequences, around a fifth found once; its top ten account for approximately 22%. Sequenced: PBMCs or a T cell subset sorted from them (not recorded which). These receptors came from a man younger than 35 who had mild COVID-19 (a few samples of this study predate the infection). Cell type and time point are not known. Each CDR3 is given without its conserved first and last residue. Each record gives: J gene, D gene, clone size, V gene, CDR3 protein. A D gene is named only where the DNA matches it firmly. Clone size appears in some rows only: once, few, many, or a class for an expanded clone.

j_gene: TRBJ2-3
d_gene: TRBD2
abundance: few
v_gene: TRBV15
CDR3aa: ATSKALAGRTDTQY

j_gene: TRBJ2-5
d_gene: -
abundance: -
v_gene: TRBV19
CDR3aa: ATTGPHRETQY

j_gene: TRBJ2-3
d_gene: -
abundance: -
v_gene: TRBV7-6
CDR3aa: ASSSTGGPSTDTQY

j_gene: TRBJ2-5
d_gene: -
abundance: -
v_gene: TRBV5-1
CDR3aa: ASSASGGPETQY

j_gene: TRBJ1-5
d_gene: -
abundance: many
v_gene: TRBV12-3/TRBV12-4
CDR3aa: ASSDRAEQPQH

j_gene: TRBJ2-5
d_gene: -
abundance: -
v_gene: TRBV7-9
CDR3aa: ASSWRGTQY

j_gene: TRBJ2-7
d_gene: -
abundance: once
v_gene: TRBV5-1
CDR3aa: ASSYRQETREQY

j_gene: TRBJ2-6
d_gene: -
abundance: few
v_gene: TRBV6-5
CDR3aa: ASSYASGANVLT

j_gene: TRBJ2-2
d_gene: -
abundance: -
v_gene: TRBV4-3
CDR3aa: ASSQATPDTGELF

j_gene: TRBJ1-3
d_gene: -
abundance: few
v_gene: TRBV7-3
CDR3aa: ASSLNYSHSGNTIY

j_gene: TRBJ1-1
d_gene: -
abundance: -
v_gene: TRBV20-1
CDR3aa: SADGYTEAF

j_gene: TRBJ2-5
d_gene: TRBD1
abundance: -
v_gene: TRBV20-1
CDR3aa: SARPYDRGQETQY

j_gene: TRBJ2-1
d_gene: TRBD2
abundance: few
v_gene: TRBV6-5
CDR3aa: ASSYSGLAGGNNEQF

j_gene: TRBJ2-5
d_gene: -
abundance: once
v_gene: TRBV28
CDR3aa: ASSFWGFETQY

j_gene: TRBJ2-3
d_gene: -
abundance: -
v_gene: TRBV9
CDR3aa: ASSVDGAAGSTDTQY

j_gene: TRBJ2-1
d_gene: TRBD1
abundance: few
v_gene: TRBV29-1
CDR3aa: SVERDRADNEQF

j_gene: TRBJ2-3
d_gene: TRBD1
abundance: few
v_gene: TRBV11-2
CDR3aa: ASREHRGREDTQY

j_gene: TRBJ2-5
d_gene: TRBD1
abundance: few
v_gene: TRBV6-5
CDR3aa: ASSYLSHRGPGETQY

j_gene: TRBJ2-3
d_gene: -
abundance: -
v_gene: TRBV7-7
CDR3aa: ASSFSGFSTDTQY

j_gene: TRBJ2-1
d_gene: -
abundance: -
v_gene: TRBV27
CDR3aa: ASSLGPDEQF

j_gene: TRBJ2-5
d_gene: -
abundance: few
v_gene: TRBV27
CDR3aa: ASSLGLGAQETQY

j_gene: TRBJ2-3
d_gene: -
abundance: -
v_gene: TRBV4-2
CDR3aa: ASSRDGATDTQY

j_gene: TRBJ2-5
d_gene: -
abundance: -
v_gene: TRBV6-5
CDR3aa: ASSYQDSQETQY

j_gene: TRBJ2-7
d_gene: TRBD2
abundance: -
v_gene: TRBV7-9
CDR3aa: ASRPTSGEFYEQY

j_gene: TRBJ2-2
d_gene: TRBD1
abundance: few
v_gene: TRBV6-1
CDR3aa: ASSEAMWRRTGVTGELF

j_gene: TRBJ2-5
d_gene: TRBD2
abundance: few
v_gene: TRBV4-1
CDR3aa: ASSKGGGPNQETQY

j_gene: TRBJ1-2
d_gene: -
abundance: -
v_gene: TRBV6-2/TRBV6-3
CDR3aa: ASSRGVAPGYT

j_gene: TRBJ2-5
d_gene: TRBD2
abundance: few
v_gene: TRBV2
CDR3aa: ASDRRGDGETQY

j_gene: TRBJ2-6
d_gene: -
abundance: -
v_gene: TRBV20-1
CDR3aa: SAPAFGANVLT

j_gene: TRBJ2-7
d_gene: -
abundance: few
v_gene: TRBV4-3
CDR3aa: ASSQSPGPGSYEQY

j_gene: TRBJ1-1
d_gene: -
abundance: few
v_gene: TRBV3-1
CDR3aa: ASSSRRSEAF

j_gene: TRBJ2-1
d_gene: TRBD2
abundance: many
v_gene: TRBV9
CDR3aa: ASSVGGGAYNEQF

j_gene: TRBJ2-3
d_gene: TRBD2
abundance: few
v_gene: TRBV10-3
CDR3aa: AISESALAGWPDTQY

j_gene: TRBJ2-7
d_gene: -
abundance: few
v_gene: TRBV12-5
CDR3aa: ASGLFPQGREQY

j_gene: TRBJ2-5
d_gene: -
abundance: few
v_gene: TRBV12-3/TRBV12-4
CDR3aa: ASSQGPSRRETQY

j_gene: TRBJ2-3
d_gene: TRBD2
abundance: -
v_gene: TRBV5-1
CDR3aa: ASSPRGAFTDTQY

j_gene: TRBJ2-3
d_gene: -
abundance: few
v_gene: TRBV10-3
CDR3aa: AISEWTNGDTQY

j_gene: TRBJ1-2
d_gene: -
abundance: few
v_gene: TRBV4-3
CDR3aa: ASSRGNNYGYT

j_gene: TRBJ2-5
d_gene: -
abundance: few
v_gene: TRBV7-2
CDR3aa: ASSPALRRWETQY

j_gene: TRBJ1-5
d_gene: -
abundance: -
v_gene: TRBV28
CDR3aa: ASGWGQNQPQH

j_gene: TRBJ2-1
d_gene: -
abundance: -
v_gene: TRBV2
CDR3aa: ASSEGASGRRNEQF

j_gene: TRBJ2-3
d_gene: -
abundance: many
v_gene: TRBV10-3
CDR3aa: AISGWEHTDTQY

j_gene: TRBJ1-6
d_gene: -
abundance: -
v_gene: TRBV7-2
CDR3aa: ASSLVVGANNSPLH

j_gene: TRBJ1-2
d_gene: -
abundance: few
v_gene: TRBV6-6
CDR3aa: ASSYQGGYT

j_gene: TRBJ2-7
d_gene: TRBD2
abundance: -
v_gene: TRBV6-5
CDR3aa: ASSYSSGGTYEQY

j_gene: TRBJ1-6
d_gene: TRBD1
abundance: -
v_gene: TRBV6-1
CDR3aa: ASSVRGGAGNSPLH

j_gene: TRBJ2-5
d_gene: TRBD1
abundance: few
v_gene: TRBV7-2
CDR3aa: ASSLVGYITGDQETQY

j_gene: TRBJ2-7
d_gene: -
abundance: -
v_gene: TRBV12-3/TRBV12-4
CDR3aa: ASSSYWAEQY

j_gene: TRBJ1-2
d_gene: -
abundance: few
v_gene: TRBV5-1
CDR3aa: ASSSKVDRAYGYT

j_gene: TRBJ2-3
d_gene: -
abundance: -
v_gene: TRBV12-3/TRBV12-4
CDR3aa: ASRYGVGTDTQY

j_gene: TRBJ1-3
d_gene: TRBD1
abundance: -
v_gene: TRBV4-1
CDR3aa: ASSHPDRGERIY

j_gene: TRBJ1-5
d_gene: TRBD1
abundance: -
v_gene: TRBV20-1
CDR3aa: SAHVPGQGPYSNQPQH

j_gene: TRBJ1-2
d_gene: -
abundance: -
v_gene: TRBV5-6
CDR3aa: ASRRDGSVTT

j_gene: TRBJ1-5
d_gene: -
abundance: few
v_gene: TRBV4-1
CDR3aa: ASSQGPGSNQPQH

j_gene: TRBJ2-4
d_gene: TRBD1
abundance: -
v_gene: TRBV7-8
CDR3aa: ASSNDRGTVSAKNIQY

j_gene: TRBJ1-5
d_gene: -
abundance: -
v_gene: TRBV5-1
CDR3aa: ASSAGQPGQPQH

j_gene: TRBJ1-2
d_gene: -
abundance: few
v_gene: TRBV12-3/TRBV12-4
CDR3aa: ASSAQGLYYGYT

j_gene: TRBJ2-6
d_gene: TRBD2
abundance: -
v_gene: TRBV7-3
CDR3aa: ASSPAGGTPRVLT